This entry describes one TCR beta chain. Germline lookup yields CDR1 DFQATT and CDR2 SNEGSKA (reference sequence). Trimming removed 5 bases from V and 0 bases from J; junction bases left unmatched: 6. CDR3 length: 15 amino acids. A second PCR, run for roughly 7 to 12 cycles, used a sample-barcoded 5' primer plus a J-beta primer mix. MiXCR, applied by TCRdb to the 5' RACE reads, yields one record per CDR3 protein. The sample gives about 1 million distinct CDR3 sequences, less than 25% of which show up once; 0.65% to 0.75% is in the top ten. This entry comes from a study of blood T cells in healthy people across ages. The same data also went into a second study, on T cells of mothers and their children.

The chain combines TRBV20-1 with TRBJ2-3, with 9 bases identical to TRBD2. The sequencing input was blood. The clonotype comes from a girl aged 2-10 years in good health. The CDR3 here is CSAATSGLSTDTQYF. DNA of the CDR3: TGCAGTGCTGCGACTAGCGGCCTTAGCACAGATACGCAGTATTTT.